Listed here is a single T cell receptor beta chain. Produced via immunoSEQ multiplex PCR; TCRdb's table is partial and in-frame only. The data contain around 76,000 clones, around 86% of them seen just once; the ten biggest clones take up approximately 3%. The source of the sample is a study of OX40 agonist ivuxolimab in advanced cancers. Across the whole study: Six ivuxolimab dose levels, 0.01 to 10 mg/kg, were given intravenously every 2 weeks.

Patients were excluded for autoimmune disease history or systemic immunosuppression. The CDR3 sequence is 15 residues long. Trimming cost V 2 bases and J 3 bases, with 13 bases left between them. The V gene's germline CDR1 is KGHSH and CDR2 LQKENI. This TCR came from an adult with an advanced solid tumor such as melanoma, head and neck, liver or kidney cancer. The chain carries TRBV18 and TRBJ1-1; D gene ambiguous. The sequences come from CD4+ or CD8+ T cells sorted from blood, collected in a trial of the OX40 agonist ivuxolimab. The CDR3 DNA is TGTGCCAGCTCACCAGTTTCGAAGGTGGACACTGAAGCTTTCTTT. This gives the protein CASSPVSKVDTEAFF. Full variable domain (remainder filled in from reference TRBV18 and TRBJ1-1): NAGVMQNPRHLVRRRGQEARLRCSPMKGHSHVYWYRQLPEEGLKFMVYLQKENIIDESGMPKERFSAEFPKEGPSILRIQQVVRGDSAAYFCASSPVSKVDTEAFFGQGTRLTVV.